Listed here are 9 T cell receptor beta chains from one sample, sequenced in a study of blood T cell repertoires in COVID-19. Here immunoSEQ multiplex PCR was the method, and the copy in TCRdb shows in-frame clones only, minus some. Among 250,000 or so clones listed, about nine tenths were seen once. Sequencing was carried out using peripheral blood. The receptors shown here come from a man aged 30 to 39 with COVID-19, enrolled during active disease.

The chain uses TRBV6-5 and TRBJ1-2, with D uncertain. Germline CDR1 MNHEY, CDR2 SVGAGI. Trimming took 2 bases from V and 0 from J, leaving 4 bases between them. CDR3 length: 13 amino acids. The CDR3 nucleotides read TGTGCCAGCAGTTACGAGTCTAACTATGGCTACACCTTC. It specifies CASSYESNYGYTF.

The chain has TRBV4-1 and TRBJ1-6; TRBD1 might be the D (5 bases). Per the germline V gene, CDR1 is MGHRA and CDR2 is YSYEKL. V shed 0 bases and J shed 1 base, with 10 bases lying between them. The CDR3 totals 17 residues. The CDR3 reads CASSQDPGMSYNSPLHF. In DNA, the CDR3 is TGCGCCAGCAGCCAAGATCCAGGGATGTCCTATAATTCACCCCTCCACTTT.

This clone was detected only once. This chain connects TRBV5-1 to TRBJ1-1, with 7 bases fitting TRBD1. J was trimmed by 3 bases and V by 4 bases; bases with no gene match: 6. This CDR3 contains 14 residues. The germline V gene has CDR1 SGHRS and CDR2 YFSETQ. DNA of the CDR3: TGCGCCAGCAGCAAGACAGGGTGGGACACTGAAGCTTTCTTT. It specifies CASSKTGWDTEAFF.

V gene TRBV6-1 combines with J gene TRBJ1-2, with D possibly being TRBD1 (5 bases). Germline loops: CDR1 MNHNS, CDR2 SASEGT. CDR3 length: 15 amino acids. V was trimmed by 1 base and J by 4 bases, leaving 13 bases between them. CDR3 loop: CASSEVAGGGYGYTF. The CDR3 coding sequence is TGTGCCAGCAGTGAAGTCGCTGGGGGGGGCTATGGCTACACCTTC.

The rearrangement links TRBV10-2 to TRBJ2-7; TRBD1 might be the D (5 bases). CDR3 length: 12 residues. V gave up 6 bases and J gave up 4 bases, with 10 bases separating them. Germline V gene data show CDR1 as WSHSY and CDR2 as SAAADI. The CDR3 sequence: CASSNRGYEQYF. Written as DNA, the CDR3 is TGCGCCAGCAGCAATAGGGGTTACGAGCAGTACTTC.

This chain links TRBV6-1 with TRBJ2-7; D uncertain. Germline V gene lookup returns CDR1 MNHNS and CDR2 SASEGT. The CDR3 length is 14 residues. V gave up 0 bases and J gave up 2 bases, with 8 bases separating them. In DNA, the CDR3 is TGTGCCAGCAGTGAAGCCGCAGCGACCTACGAGCAGTACTTC. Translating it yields CASSEAAATYEQYF.

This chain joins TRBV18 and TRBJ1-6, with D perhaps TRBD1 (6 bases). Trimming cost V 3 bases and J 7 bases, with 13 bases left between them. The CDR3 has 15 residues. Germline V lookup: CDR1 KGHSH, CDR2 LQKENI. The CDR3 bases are TGTGCCAGCTCACCCCGGACAGAATCCAATTCACCCCTCCACTTT. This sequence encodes CASSPRTESNSPLHF.

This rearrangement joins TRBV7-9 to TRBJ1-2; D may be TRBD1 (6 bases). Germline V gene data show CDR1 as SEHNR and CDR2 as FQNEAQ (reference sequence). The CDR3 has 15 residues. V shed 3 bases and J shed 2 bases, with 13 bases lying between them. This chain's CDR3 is CASSLTSTGNYGYTF. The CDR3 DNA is TGTGCCAGCAGCTTGACCTCCACAGGGAACTATGGCTACACCTTC. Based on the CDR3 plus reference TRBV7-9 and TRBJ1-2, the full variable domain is DTGVSQNPRHKITKRGQNVTFRCDPISEHNRLYWYRQTLGQGPEFLTYFQNEAQLEKSRLLSDRFSAERPKGSFSTLEIQRTEQGDSAMYLCASSLTSTGNYGYTFGSGTRLTVV.

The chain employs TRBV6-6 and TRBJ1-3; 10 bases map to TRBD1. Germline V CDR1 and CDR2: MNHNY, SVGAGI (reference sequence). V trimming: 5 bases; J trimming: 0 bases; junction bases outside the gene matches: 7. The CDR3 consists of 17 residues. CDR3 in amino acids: CASSRGTGARSGNTIYF. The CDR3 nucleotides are TGTGCCAGCAGTCGTGGGACAGGGGCGCGCTCTGGAAACACCATATATTTT.